This TCR beta chain was identified during a study of tumor-infiltrating lymphocytes in primary liver carcinoma. Regarding this clonotype: Antigen unknown. Germline is not matched at one junction end, which may reflect a read error.

The CDR3 totals 14 residues. Germline CDR1 is MNHNS and CDR2 is SASEGT. The study's findings and limits: Among the pair types, tumor region pairs showed more overlap than tumor-adjacent and tumor-blood pairs. Without sorting, CD4+ versus CD8+ T cell repertoires were not compared.

Blood RNA was derived from unsorted whole blood, and germline DNA was extracted too. Before surgery, roughly 4 milliliters of EDTA blood were taken. From 400 to 500 ng total RNA, TCR beta cDNA was generated with a primer in the constant region. Slightly modified ARM-PCR with three nested multiplex PCR rounds yielded TCR beta libraries. The first two PCR rounds used TRBV1-TRBV30 forward primers with a C-beta reverse primer, nine to eleven cycles each. MiXCR, applied by TCRdb to the multiplex PCR reads, yields one record per CDR3 protein. The table shows 300,000 to 400,000 distinct CDR3 sequences, with approximately 60% occurring only once.

The TCR sequence derives from a man aged 40-49 years with primary liver carcinoma and hepatitis B virus infection. The material sequenced was peripheral blood. This chain uses TRBV6-1 with TRBJ1-1, with D perhaps matching TRBD1 (6 bases). Written as DNA, the CDR3 is TGTGCCAGCAGTCCGACAGGTATGAACACTGAAGCTTCCTTT. It codes for CASSPTGMNTEASF.